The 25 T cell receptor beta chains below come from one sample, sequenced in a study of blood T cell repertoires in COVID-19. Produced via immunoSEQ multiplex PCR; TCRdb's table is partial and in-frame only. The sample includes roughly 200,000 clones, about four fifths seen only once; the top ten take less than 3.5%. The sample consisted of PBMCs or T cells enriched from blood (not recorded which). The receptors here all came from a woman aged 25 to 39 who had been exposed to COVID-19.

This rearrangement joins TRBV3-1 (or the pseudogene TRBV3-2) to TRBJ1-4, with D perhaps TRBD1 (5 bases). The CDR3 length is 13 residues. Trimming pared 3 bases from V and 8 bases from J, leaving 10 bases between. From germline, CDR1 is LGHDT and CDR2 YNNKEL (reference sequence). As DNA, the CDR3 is TGTGCCAGCAGCCAGGGGGGTTGGGAAAAACTGTTTTTT. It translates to CASSQGGWEKLFF.

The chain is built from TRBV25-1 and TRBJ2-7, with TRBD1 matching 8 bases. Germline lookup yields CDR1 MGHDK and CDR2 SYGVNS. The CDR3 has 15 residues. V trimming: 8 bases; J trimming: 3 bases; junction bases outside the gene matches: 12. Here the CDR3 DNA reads TGTGCCAGCTACAATGGACAGGGAGGTGGCTACGAGCAGTACTTC. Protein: CASYNGQGGGYEQYF.

CDR3 nucleotide sequence: TGTGCCAGCAGCAGAACCGGGACTAGCCCCGCAGATACGCAGTATTTT. This sequence encodes CASSRTGTSPADTQYF. The chain uses TRBV9 and TRBJ2-3, with 9 bases fitting TRBD2. CDR1 and CDR2 (germline): SGDLS, YYNGEE. With V trimmed by 4 bases and J by 4 bases, 10 bases remained unmatched. This CDR3 is built from 16 residues.

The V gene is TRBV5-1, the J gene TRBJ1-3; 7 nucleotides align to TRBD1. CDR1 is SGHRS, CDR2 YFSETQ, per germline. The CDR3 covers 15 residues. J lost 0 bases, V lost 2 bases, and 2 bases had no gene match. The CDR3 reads CASSFTGDSGNTIYF. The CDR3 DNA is TGCGCCAGCAGCTTTACAGGGGACTCTGGAAACACCATATATTTT.

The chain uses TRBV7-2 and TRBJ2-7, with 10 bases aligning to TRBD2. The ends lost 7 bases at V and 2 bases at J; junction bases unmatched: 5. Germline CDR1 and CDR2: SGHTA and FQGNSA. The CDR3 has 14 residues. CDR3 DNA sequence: TGTGCCAGCACCCTTAGCGGGGGGCCCTACGAGCAGTACTTC. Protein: CASTLSGGPYEQYF.

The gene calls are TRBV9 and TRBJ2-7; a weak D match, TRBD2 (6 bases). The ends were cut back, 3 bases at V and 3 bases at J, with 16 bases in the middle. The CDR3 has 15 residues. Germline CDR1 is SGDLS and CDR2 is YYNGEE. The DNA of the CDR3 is TGTGCCAGCAGCGAGGGGACTGGCCAACTCTACGAGCAGTACTTC. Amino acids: CASSEGTGQLYEQYF.

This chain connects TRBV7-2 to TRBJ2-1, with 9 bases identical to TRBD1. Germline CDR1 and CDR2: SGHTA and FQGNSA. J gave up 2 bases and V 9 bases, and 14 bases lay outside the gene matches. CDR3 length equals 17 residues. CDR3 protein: CASWGQGGLYPYNEQFF. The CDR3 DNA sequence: TGTGCCAGTTGGGGACAGGGTGGATTATACCCCTACAATGAGCAGTTCTTC. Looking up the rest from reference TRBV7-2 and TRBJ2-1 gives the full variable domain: GAGVSQSPSNKVTEKGKDVELRCDPISGHTALYWYRQSLGQGLEFLIYFQGNSAPDKSGLPSDRFSAERTGGSVSTLTIQRTQQEDSAVYLCASWGQGGLYPYNEQFFGPGTRLTVL.

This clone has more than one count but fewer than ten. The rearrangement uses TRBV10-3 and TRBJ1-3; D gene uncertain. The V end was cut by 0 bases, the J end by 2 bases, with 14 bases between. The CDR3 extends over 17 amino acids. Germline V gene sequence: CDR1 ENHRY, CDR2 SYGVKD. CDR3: CAISESTDSLPGNTIYF. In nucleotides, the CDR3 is TGTGCCATCAGTGAGTCAACGGACTCACTACCTGGAAACACCATATATTTT.

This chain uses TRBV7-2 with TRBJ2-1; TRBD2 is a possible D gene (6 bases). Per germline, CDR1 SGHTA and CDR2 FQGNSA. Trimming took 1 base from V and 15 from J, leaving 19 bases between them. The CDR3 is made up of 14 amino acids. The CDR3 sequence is CASSLEVGRGFVFF. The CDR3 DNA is TGTGCCAGCAGCTTAGAAGTTGGGCGGGGATTCGTGTTCTTC.

The CDR3 bases are TGTGCCAGCAGCTTTACTAGCGGGCTCTACGAGCAGTACTTC. Residues: CASSFTSGLYEQYF. The chain uses TRBV5-5 and TRBJ2-7, with TRBD2 matching over 9 bases. The ends lost 2 bases at V and 3 bases at J; junction bases unmatched: 3. The CDR3 is 14 residues long. The germline V gene encodes CDR1 SGHKS and CDR2 YYEKEE (reference sequence).

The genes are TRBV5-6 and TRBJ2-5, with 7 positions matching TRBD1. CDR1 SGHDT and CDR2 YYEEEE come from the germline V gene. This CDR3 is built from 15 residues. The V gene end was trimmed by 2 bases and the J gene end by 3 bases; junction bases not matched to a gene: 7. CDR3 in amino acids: CASSFWDRQKETQYF. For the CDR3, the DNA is TGTGCCAGCAGCTTCTGGGACAGACAAAAAGAGACCCAGTACTTC.

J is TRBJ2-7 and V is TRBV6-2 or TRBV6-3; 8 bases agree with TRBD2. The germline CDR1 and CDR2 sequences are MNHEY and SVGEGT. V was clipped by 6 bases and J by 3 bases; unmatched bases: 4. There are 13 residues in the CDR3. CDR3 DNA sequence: TGTGCCAGCAGCGTCAGCGGGGGCTACGAGCAGTACTTC. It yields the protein CASSVSGGYEQYF.

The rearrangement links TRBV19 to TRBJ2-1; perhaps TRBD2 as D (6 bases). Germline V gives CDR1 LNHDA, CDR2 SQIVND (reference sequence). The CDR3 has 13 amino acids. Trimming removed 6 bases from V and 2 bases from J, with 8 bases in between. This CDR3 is CASRAGTYNEQFF. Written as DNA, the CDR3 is TGTGCCAGTAGGGCGGGGACCTACAATGAGCAGTTCTTC.

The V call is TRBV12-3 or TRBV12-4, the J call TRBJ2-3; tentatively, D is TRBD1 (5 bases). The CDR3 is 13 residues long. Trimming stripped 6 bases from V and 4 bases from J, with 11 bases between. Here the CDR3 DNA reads TGTGCCAGCAGACCACCAGGGTCAGATACGCAGTATTTT. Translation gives CASRPPGSDTQYF.

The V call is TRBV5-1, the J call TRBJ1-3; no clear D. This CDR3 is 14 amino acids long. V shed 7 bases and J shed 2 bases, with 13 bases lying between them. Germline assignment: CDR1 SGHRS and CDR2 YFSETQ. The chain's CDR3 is CASGLEAAGNTIYF. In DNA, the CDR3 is TGCGCCAGCGGACTTGAGGCAGCTGGAAACACCATATATTTT.

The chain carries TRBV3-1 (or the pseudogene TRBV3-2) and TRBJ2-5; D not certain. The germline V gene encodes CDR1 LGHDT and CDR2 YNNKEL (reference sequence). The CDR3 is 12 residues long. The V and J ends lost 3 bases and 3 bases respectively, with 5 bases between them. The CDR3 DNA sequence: TGTGCCAGCAGCCACTCGGAAGAGACCCAGTACTTC. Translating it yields CASSHSEETQYF.

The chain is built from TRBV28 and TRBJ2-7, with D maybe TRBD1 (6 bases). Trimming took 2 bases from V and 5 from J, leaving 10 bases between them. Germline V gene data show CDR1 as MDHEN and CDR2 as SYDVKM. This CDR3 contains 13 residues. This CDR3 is CASSLRRGHEQYF. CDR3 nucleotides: TGTGCCAGCAGTTTACGCAGGGGTCACGAGCAGTACTTC. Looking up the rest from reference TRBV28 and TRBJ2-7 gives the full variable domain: DVKVTQSSRYLVKRTGEKVFLECVQDMDHENMFWYRQDPGLGLRLIYFSYDVKMKEKGDIPEGYSVSREKKERFSLILESASTNQTSMYLCASSLRRGHEQYFGPGTRLTVT.

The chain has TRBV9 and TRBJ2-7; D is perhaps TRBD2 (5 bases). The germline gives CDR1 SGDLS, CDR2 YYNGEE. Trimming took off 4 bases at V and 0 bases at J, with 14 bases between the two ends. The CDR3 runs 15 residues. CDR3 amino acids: CASSPQTRASYEQYF. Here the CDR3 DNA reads TGTGCCAGCAGCCCACAAACTAGAGCCTCCTACGAGCAGTACTTC. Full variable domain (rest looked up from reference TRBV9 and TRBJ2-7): DSGVTQTPKHLITATGQRVTLRCSPRSGDLSVYWYQQSLDQGLQFLIQYYNGEERAKGNILERFSAQQFPDLHSELNLSSLELGDSALYFCASSPQTRASYEQYFGPGTRLTVT.

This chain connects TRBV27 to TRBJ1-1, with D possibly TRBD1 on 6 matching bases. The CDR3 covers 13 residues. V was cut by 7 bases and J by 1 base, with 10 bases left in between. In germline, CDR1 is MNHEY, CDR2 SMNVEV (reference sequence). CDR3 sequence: CASIADRNTEAFF. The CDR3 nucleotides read TGTGCCAGCATCGCGGACAGGAACACTGAAGCTTTCTTT.

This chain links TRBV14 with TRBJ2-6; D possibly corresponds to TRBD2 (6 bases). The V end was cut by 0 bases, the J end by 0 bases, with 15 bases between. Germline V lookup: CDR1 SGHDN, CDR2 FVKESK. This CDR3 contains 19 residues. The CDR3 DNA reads TGTGCCAGCAGCCAAGATAAAGGGACTTATACCTCTGGGGCCAACGTCCTGACTTTC. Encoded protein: CASSQDKGTYTSGANVLTF.

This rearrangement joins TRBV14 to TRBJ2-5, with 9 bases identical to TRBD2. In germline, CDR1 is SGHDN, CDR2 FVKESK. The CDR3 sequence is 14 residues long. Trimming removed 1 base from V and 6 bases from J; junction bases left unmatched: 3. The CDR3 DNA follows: TGTGCCAGCAGCCAAGCCCTAGCGGGAAAGACCCAGTACTTC. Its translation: CASSQALAGKTQYF.

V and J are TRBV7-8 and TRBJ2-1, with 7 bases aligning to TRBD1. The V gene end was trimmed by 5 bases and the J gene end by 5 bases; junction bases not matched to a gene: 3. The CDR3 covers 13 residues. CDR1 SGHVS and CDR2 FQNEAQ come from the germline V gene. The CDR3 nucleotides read TGTGCCAGCAGCCCTGGACAGGACAATGAGCAGTTCTTC. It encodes CASSPGQDNEQFF.

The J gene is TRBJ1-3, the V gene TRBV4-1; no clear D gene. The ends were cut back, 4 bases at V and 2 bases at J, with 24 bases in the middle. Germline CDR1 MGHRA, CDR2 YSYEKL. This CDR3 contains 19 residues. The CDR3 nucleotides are TGCGCCAGCAGCCCCCTCCCAGGACTACAATCCATCACTGGAAACACCATATATTTT. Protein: CASSPLPGLQSITGNTIYF.

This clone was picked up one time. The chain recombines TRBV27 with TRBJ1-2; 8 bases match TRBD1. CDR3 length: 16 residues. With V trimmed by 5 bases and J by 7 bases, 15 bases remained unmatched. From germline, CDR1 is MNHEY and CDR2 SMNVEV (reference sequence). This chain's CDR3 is CASSHPPPEDRAGYTF. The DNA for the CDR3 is TGTGCCAGCAGTCACCCCCCACCCGAGGACAGGGCTGGCTACACCTTC.

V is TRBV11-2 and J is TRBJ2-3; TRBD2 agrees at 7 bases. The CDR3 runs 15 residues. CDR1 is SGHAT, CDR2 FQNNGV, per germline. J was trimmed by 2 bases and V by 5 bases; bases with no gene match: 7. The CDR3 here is CASSQRLAATDTQYF. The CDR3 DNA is TGTGCCAGCAGCCAAAGGCTAGCGGCCACAGATACGCAGTATTTT. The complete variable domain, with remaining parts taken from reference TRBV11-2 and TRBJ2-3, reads EAGVAQSPRYKIIEKRQSVAFWCNPISGHATLYWYQQILGQGPKLLIQFQNNGVVDDSQLPKDRFSAERLKGVDSTLKIQPAKLEDSAVYLCASSQRLAATDTQYFGPGTRLTVL.